This TCR beta chain was sequenced for a study of regulatory T cells in long-lasting Graves disease. Whole-study findings and limits: Favoring TRBV28, TRBJ1-2 and TRBJ2-5 was a feature seen in persistent disease. Limited sample numbers may have lowered accuracy. The analysis examined peripheral blood only and excluded thyroid tissue.

This CDR3 is built from 13 residues. V was shortened by 9 bases and J by 9 bases, with 20 bases between the two germline ends. CDR1 MNHNS and CDR2 SASEGT come from the germline V gene. Time point denoted: persistent/refractory GD, antithyroid drugs over 5 years with positive TRAb. PBMC RNA served as the TCR library source. Library construction for TCR beta used iRepertoire HTBI primers and Arm-PCR of CDR3 regions. Via MiXCR, TCRdb re-called the multiplex PCR reads, giving one row per CDR3 protein. The sample has roughly 490,000 distinct CDR3 sequences, about 20% seen once; the top ten hold under 15%. As concerns this clonotype: As yet, its antigen is unknown.

The sample was peripheral blood mononuclear cells (PBMCs), taken when the disease was refractory, from a patient treated with antithyroid drugs. This chain connects TRBV6-1 to TRBJ2-5, with D possibly TRBD1 on 7 matching bases. The receptor was derived from a female donor with Graves disease. The CDR3 region has the DNA TGTGCCAGTGAGAGGGGGCTAGGGGAGGCCCAGTACTTC. It encodes CASERGLGEAQYF.